The sequence of this T cell receptor (beta chain) was determined in a study of cytomegalovirus exposure and HLA in healthy donors. At the level of the study: In an earlier analysis, some 110 million unique TCR beta sequences were found from approximately 190 million T cells. There were approximately 400 genotyped donors. Of these, 81% fell in the genetic ancestry cluster associated with self-reported Caucasian donors. Study-wide findings and caveats: For TCR beta chains, V- and J-gene trimming was later linked to a missense DCLRE1C variant.

In regard to this clone: The antigen is not known.

60 Vbeta and 13 Jbeta primers were used in PCR. The table came from immunoSEQ multiplex PCR; TCRdb's copy has only in-frame clones and leaves some out. The sample holds 150,000 to 180,000 clones, roughly 81% seen once. The specimen was PBMCs. The clonotype comes from a woman younger than 30 in good health and CMV-seronegative.

CDR3 region: CASSLRAGGVEEQYF. CDR3 coding DNA: TGTGCCAGCAGTCTACGGGCCGGGGGGGTCGAAGAGCAGTACTTC. The gene calls are TRBV6-5 and TRBJ2-7; the match to TRBD2 covers 8 bases. V shed 5 bases, J shed 7 bases, and the junction held 13 bases outside the gene matches. The CDR3 contains 15 residues. The germline CDR1 and CDR2 sequences are MNHEY and SVGAGI.